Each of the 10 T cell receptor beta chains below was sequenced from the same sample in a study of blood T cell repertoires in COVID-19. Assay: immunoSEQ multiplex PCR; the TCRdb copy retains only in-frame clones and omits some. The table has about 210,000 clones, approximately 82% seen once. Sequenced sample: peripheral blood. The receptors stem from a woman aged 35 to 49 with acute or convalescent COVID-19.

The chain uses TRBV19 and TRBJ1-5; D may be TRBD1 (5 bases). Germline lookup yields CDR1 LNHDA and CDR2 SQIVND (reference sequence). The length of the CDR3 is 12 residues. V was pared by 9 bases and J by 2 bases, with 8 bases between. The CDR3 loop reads CASRVGNQPQHF. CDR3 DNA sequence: TGTGCCAGCAGGGTGGGCAATCAGCCCCAGCATTTT.

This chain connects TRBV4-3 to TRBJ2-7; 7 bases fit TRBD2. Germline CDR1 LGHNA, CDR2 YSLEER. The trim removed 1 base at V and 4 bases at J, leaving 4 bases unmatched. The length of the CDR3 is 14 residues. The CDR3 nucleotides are TGCGCCAGCAGCCAAGGGACTAGGTATTACGAGCAGTACTTC. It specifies CASSQGTRYYEQYF.

The CDR3 loop is CASSVRGGPQETQYF. CDR3 DNA sequence: TGTGCCAGCAGCGTGAGGGGGGGACCGCAAGAGACCCAGTACTTC. The chain recombines TRBV11-2 with TRBJ2-5, with a tentative D call TRBD2 (7 bases). With 5 bases removed from V and 2 bases from J, the gap between germline ends came to 15 bases. Germline V gene lookup returns CDR1 SGHAT and CDR2 FQNNGV. The CDR3 covers 15 residues.

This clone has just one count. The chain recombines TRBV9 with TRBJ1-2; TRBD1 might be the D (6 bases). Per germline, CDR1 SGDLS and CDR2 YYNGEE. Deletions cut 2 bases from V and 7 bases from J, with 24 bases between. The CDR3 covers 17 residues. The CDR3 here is CASSVGGLQGIASGYTF. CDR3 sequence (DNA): TGTGCCAGCAGCGTGGGCGGATTACAGGGAATCGCGAGTGGCTACACCTTC.

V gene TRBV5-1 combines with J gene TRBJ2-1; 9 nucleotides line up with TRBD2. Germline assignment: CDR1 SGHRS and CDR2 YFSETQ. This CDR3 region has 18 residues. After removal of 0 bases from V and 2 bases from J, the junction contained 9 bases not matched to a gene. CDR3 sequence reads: CASSLVGGGTSTYNEQFF. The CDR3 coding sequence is TGCGCCAGCAGCTTGGTTGGTGGCGGGACTAGCACCTACAATGAGCAGTTCTTC.

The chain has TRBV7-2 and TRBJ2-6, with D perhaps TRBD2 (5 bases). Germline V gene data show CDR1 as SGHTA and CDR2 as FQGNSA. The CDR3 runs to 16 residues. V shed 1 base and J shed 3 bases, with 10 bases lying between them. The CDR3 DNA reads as TGTGCCAGCAGCTTAGAACCTGGAGGTGGGGCCAACGTCCTGACTTTC. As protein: CASSLEPGGGANVLTF.

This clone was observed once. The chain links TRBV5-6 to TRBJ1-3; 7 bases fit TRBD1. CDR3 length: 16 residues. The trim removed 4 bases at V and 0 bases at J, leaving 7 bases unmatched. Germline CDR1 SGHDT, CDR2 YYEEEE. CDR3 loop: CASSPGDRGSGNTIYF. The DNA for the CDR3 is TGTGCCAGCAGCCCAGGGGACAGAGGCTCTGGAAACACCATATATTTT.

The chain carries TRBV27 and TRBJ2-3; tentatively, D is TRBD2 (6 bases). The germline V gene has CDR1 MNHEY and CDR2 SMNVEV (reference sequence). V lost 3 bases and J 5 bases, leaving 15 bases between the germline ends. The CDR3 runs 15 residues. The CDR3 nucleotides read TGTGCCAGCAGTTTTTTACGGGAGACGGAAGATACGCAGTATTTT. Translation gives CASSFLRETEDTQYF.

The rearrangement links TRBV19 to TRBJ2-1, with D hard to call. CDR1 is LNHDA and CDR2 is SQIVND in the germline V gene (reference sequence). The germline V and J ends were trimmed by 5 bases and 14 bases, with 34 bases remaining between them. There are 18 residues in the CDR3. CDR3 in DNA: TGTGCCAGTAGTCTCCAGAGAAAGCCTTCCCGACTGACTGGTAAAAAGTTCTTC. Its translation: CASSLQRKPSRLTGKKFF.

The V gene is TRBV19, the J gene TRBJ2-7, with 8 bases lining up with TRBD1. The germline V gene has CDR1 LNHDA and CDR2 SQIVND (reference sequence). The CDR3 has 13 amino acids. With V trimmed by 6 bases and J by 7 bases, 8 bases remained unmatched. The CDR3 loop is CASRDRANEEQYF. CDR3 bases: TGTGCCAGTAGGGACAGGGCGAATGAAGAGCAGTACTTC.